Below are 22 T cell receptor beta chains sequenced from a single sample in a study of response to subunit inactivated influenza vaccine (dated by TCRdb to the late 2010s). Per the publication, the time point label means: approximately 47 days after influenza vaccine administration. Library preparation used RT-PCR. The listed sequencing device is Illumina HiSeq 2500. TCRdb reanalyzed the raw reads on its own, using fastp at Q25 for trimming and MiXCR for clone calling, and kept in-frame beta chains. Each entry merges the rows of one CDR3 protein and shows their most common DNA and genes. The sample yields about 480,000 distinct CDR3 sequences; approximately 13% were counted once. The ten largest account for around 12% of the sample. This material consisted of PBMCs from blood, taken about 40 days after vaccination. These receptors were obtained from a man aged 50 to 60 who received an inactivated influenza vaccine. Donor details come from another sample of the same person, matched by shared clones.

This clonotype has just a few counts. CDR3 amino acids: CASSQDAGAINYEQYF. CDR3 nucleotide sequence: TGTGCCAGCAGCCAAGATGCGGGGGCAATAAACTACGAGCAGTACTTC. The rearrangement links TRBV4-2 to TRBJ2-7; TRBD2 might be the D (7 bases). CDR3 length: 16 residues. Trimming removed 0 bases at V and 3 bases at J, with 15 bases between. CDR1 and CDR2 from the germline V gene are LGHNA and YNFKEQ.

This clonotype was seen a few times. The chain employs TRBV6-5 and TRBJ1-2; D gene unclear. V lost 0 bases and J lost 0, with 8 bases in between. The CDR3 spans 15 residues. CDR1 is MNHEY, CDR2 SVGAGI, per germline. The CDR3 loop reads CASSYSYRANYGYTF. CDR3 DNA: TGTGCCAGCAGTTACTCCTATAGGGCTAACTATGGCTACACCTTC.

The V call is TRBV27, the J call TRBJ2-5; TRBD1 is a possible D gene (5 bases). Trimming left V 3 bases short and J 4 bases short, with 15 bases between. This CDR3 spans 15 amino acids. Looked up from germline, CDR1 is MNHEY and CDR2 is SMNVEV (reference sequence). The CDR3 DNA reads TGTGCCAGCAGTTTGTGGGGCCCGGTCCGAGAGACCCAGTACTTC. Encoded protein: CASSLWGPVRETQYF.

This clonotype occurred many times. This sequence joins TRBV24-1 and TRBJ2-2; the D is unclear. The CDR3 has 11 amino acids. Trimming cost V 2 bases and J 9 bases, with 3 bases left between them. CDR1 is KGHDR, CDR2 SFDVKD, per germline. CDR3 region: CATSDSWELFF. The CDR3 DNA is TGTGCCACCAGTGATTCCTGGGAGCTGTTTTTT.

The rearrangement uses TRBV7-2 and TRBJ2-1; 7 bases agree with TRBD1. The germline V gene has CDR1 SGHTA and CDR2 FQGNSA. This CDR3 region has 13 residues. J lost 13 bases, V lost 5 bases, and 11 bases had no gene match. The CDR3 loop reads CASSLTNRDRQFF. In DNA, the CDR3 is TGTGCCAGCAGCCTCACCAACCGGGACAGACAGTTCTTC.

The chain's CDR3 is CASSLAPGTRKNYYYEQYF. CDR3 sequence (DNA): TGTGCCAGCAGCTTAGCGCCAGGGACTAGGAAGAATTACTACTACGAGCAGTACTTC. The chain recombines TRBV7-2 with TRBJ2-7; 8 nucleotides align to TRBD2. The CDR3 loop spans 19 amino acids. Germline loops: CDR1 SGHTA, CDR2 FQGNSA. Trimming at V came to 0 bases and at J to 3 bases, leaving 16 bases not matched to a gene.

V usage is TRBV4-3 and J usage is TRBJ2-7; 9 bases align to TRBD1. The CDR3 sequence is 14 residues long. Looked up from germline, CDR1 is LGHNA and CDR2 is YSLEER. With 3 bases clipped from V and 8 bases from J, the junction kept 8 bases outside the gene matches. CDR3 DNA: TGCGCCAGCAGCCAGGGACAGGGAGGTATCAAGCAGTACTTC. Protein: CASSQGQGGIKQYF.

The chain uses TRBV6-1 and TRBJ1-1; D remains unclear. Per the germline V gene, CDR1 is MNHNS and CDR2 is SASEGT. The V gene lost 8 bases and the J gene lost 5 bases, with 9 bases spanning the gap. The CDR3 consists of 11 residues. Written as DNA, the CDR3 is TGTGCCAGCGAGGAGTTGACTGAAGCTTTCTTT. It yields the protein CASEELTEAFF.

This clonotype was observed a handful of times. CDR3 protein: CSVTGVITEAFF. CDR3 bases: TGCAGTGTCACGGGGGTGATCACTGAAGCTTTCTTT. The genes are TRBV20-1 and TRBJ1-1; tentatively, D is TRBD1 (5 bases). Germline V lookup: CDR1 DFQATT, CDR2 SNEGSKA (reference sequence). The CDR3 has 12 residues. Trimming removed 7 bases at V and 4 bases at J, with 13 bases between.

This clonotype was counted only a few times. This sequence joins TRBV5-1 and TRBJ2-7; D may correspond to TRBD1 or TRBD2 (5 bases each). The CDR3 totals 13 residues. Germline CDR1 reads SGHRS; CDR2 reads YFSETQ. V lost 1 base and J lost 6, with 11 bases in between. The CDR3 coding sequence is TGCGCCAGCAGCTTGTGGGGGTTTCGCGAGCAGTACTTC. This gives the protein CASSLWGFREQYF.

V gene TRBV6-5 combines with J gene TRBJ2-5; D unclear. V was shortened by 2 bases and J by 7 bases, with 14 bases between the two germline ends. CDR1 is MNHEY and CDR2 is SVGAGI in the germline V gene. The CDR3 is 14 amino acids. Written as DNA, the CDR3 is TGTGCCAGCAGTTACGCCGGGCCTACGGGGACCCAGTACTTC. The encoded protein is CASSYAGPTGTQYF.

This clonotype showed up just a few times. The chain carries TRBV24-1 and TRBJ2-7; TRBD2 matches 9 bases. Losses at the gene ends were 3 bases for V and 2 bases for J; bases not matched to a gene: 7. CDR1 and CDR2 from the germline V gene are KGHDR and SFDVKD. This CDR3 spans 16 amino acids. The CDR3 region is CATSDGATSGPYEQYF. CDR3 bases: TGTGCCACCAGTGATGGGGCGACTAGCGGTCCCTACGAGCAGTACTTC.

This rearrangement joins TRBV12-3 or TRBV12-4 to TRBJ2-7; 7 positions agree with TRBD1. The CDR3 sequence is 14 residues long. With 5 bases clipped from V and 2 bases from J, the junction kept 6 bases outside the gene matches. The CDR3 region is CASSMGQRTYEQYF. CDR3 nucleotide sequence: TGTGCCAGCAGTATGGGACAGAGAACCTACGAGCAGTACTTC.

This clonotype was observed a few times. The chain uses TRBV11-3 and TRBJ2-1; D unclear. The V end lost 4 bases, the J end lost 10 bases, and 29 bases lay between the germline ends. This CDR3 is 18 amino acids long. CDR1 and CDR2 from the germline V gene are SGHNT and YENEEA. This CDR3 reads CASSSGPFTSLPLREQFF. The CDR3 DNA sequence: TGTGCCAGCAGCTCGGGTCCTTTTACGAGCCTCCCCCTTAGAGAGCAGTTCTTC.

This clonotype was observed a handful of times. V gene TRBV11-2 combines with J gene TRBJ2-3; D is unclear. The germline V gene encodes CDR1 SGHAT and CDR2 FQNNGV. This CDR3 contains 13 residues. The V gene lost 3 bases and the J gene lost 2 bases, with 6 bases spanning the gap. This chain's CDR3 is CASSFGVTDTQYF. Here the CDR3 DNA reads TGTGCCAGCAGCTTTGGCGTCACAGATACGCAGTATTTT.

As concerns this clonotype: This clone may be a read error of a much larger clone one base away. The chain employs TRBV20-1 and TRBJ2-7; D perhaps matches TRBD1 (6 bases). Deletions cut 6 bases from V and 5 bases from J, with 11 bases between. The CDR3 is made up of 11 amino acids. Germline CDR1 and CDR2: DFQATT and SNEGSKA (reference sequence). The CDR3, as DNA: TGCAGTGCGGATGGGGACAACGAGCAGTACTTC. It specifies CSADGDNEQYF.

V and J are TRBV24-1 and TRBJ1-2; 7 bases agree with TRBD1. The germline V gene has CDR1 KGHDR and CDR2 SFDVKD. This CDR3 has 15 residues. V shed 3 bases and J 5 bases; nucleotides not matched to a gene: 8. CDR3 loop: CATSDPGQSLYGYTF. CDR3 in DNA: TGTGCCACCAGTGATCCGGGACAGTCCTTGTATGGCTACACCTTC.

This clonotype was observed a few times. The V call is TRBV29-1, the J call TRBJ2-7, with 10 bases aligning to TRBD2. CDR3 size: 13 residues. J was trimmed by 3 bases and V by 3 bases; bases with no gene match: 2. The germline V gene encodes CDR1 SQVTM and CDR2 ANQGSEA. DNA for the CDR3: TGCAGCGTTGAGGCTAGCGGGAGCTACGAGCAGTACTTC. Translation gives CSVEASGSYEQYF.

This clonotype appeared a few times. V gene TRBV25-1 combines with J gene TRBJ2-1, with a possible D match to TRBD1 (5 bases). The CDR3 totals 16 residues. Germline assignment: CDR1 MGHDK and CDR2 SYGVNS. The ends were cut back, 4 bases at V and 2 bases at J, with 15 bases in the middle. The CDR3 DNA reads as TGTGCCAGCAGTGCTAACCCTAGGACAACCTACAATGAGCAGTTCTTC. Protein sequence: CASSANPRTTYNEQFF. Full variable domain (outside the CDR3, taken from reference TRBV25-1 and TRBJ2-1): EADIYQTPRYLVIGTGKKITLECSQTMGHDKMYWYQQDPGMELHLIHYSYGVNSTEKGDLSSESTVSRIRTEHFPLTLESARPSHTSQYLCASSANPRTTYNEQFFGPGTRLTVL.

This sequence joins TRBV29-1 and TRBJ2-5; TRBD2 might be the D (6 bases). V was pared by 4 bases and J by 5 bases, with 11 bases between. Germline V gives CDR1 SQVTM, CDR2 ANQGSEA. The CDR3 runs 12 residues. For the CDR3, the DNA is TGCAGCGTTGCAGTAGCGGCGGAGACCCAGTACTTC. Encoded protein: CSVAVAAETQYF.

Concerning this clonotype: Mismatch with germline at one junction end may stem from a read error. The V gene is TRBV5-5, the J gene TRBJ2-2; D tentatively reads TRBD1 or TRBD2 (5 bases each). Germline loops: CDR1 SGHKS, CDR2 YYEKEE (reference sequence). The CDR3 has 16 residues. CDR3 nucleotides: TGCGCCAGCAGCCCCTCTAGAGGGGCGGACACCGGGGAGCTGTTTTTT. This gives the protein CASSPSRGADTGELFF. The whole variable domain, remainder taken from reference TRBV5-5 and TRBJ2-2, is DAGVTQSPTHLIKTRGQQVTLRCSPISGHKSVSWYQQVLGQGPQFIFQYYEKEERGRGNFPDRFSARQFPNYSSELNVNALLLGDSALYLCASSPSRGADTGELFFGEGSRLTVL.

This chain joins TRBV6-2 or TRBV6-3 and TRBJ1-5; a possible D gene is TRBD1 (5 bases). The V gene lost 6 bases and the J gene lost 3 bases, with 12 bases spanning the gap. CDR1 and CDR2 (germline): MNHEY, SVGEGT. CDR3 length equals 14 residues. In DNA form, the CDR3 reads TGTGCCAGCAGCCGTACAGGCTTCAATCAGCCCCAGCATTTT. This encodes CASSRTGFNQPQHF.